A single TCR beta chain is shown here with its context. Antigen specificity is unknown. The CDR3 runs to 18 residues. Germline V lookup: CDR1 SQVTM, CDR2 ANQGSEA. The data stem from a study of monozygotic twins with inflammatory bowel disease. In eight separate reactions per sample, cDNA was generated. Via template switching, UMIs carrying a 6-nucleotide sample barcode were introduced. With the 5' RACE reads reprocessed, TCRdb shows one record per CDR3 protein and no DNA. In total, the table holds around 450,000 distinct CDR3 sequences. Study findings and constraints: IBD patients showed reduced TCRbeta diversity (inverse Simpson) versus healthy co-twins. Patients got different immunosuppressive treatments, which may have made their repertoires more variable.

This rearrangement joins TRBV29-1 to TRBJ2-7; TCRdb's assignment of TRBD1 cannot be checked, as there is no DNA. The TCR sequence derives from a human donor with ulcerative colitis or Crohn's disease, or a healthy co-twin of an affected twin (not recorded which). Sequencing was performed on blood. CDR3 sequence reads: CSARTGGPTSGASYEQYF.